A selection of T cell receptor beta chains follows, all from one sample in a study of T cells in Graves' hyperthyroidism and ophthalmopathy. TCRdb reanalysed the multiplex PCR reads using MiXCR and keeps one entry per CDR3 protein. The data contain 640,000 or so distinct CDR3 sequences, over 12% of them seen just once; the ten biggest clones take up 6.5% to 9%. Sequencing was done on a sample of blood. All receptors come from a woman younger than 30 with Graves' ophthalmopathy. Both conserved end residues are part of each CDR3. The order of the fields is CDR3 DNA, CDR3 protein, J gene, D gene, clone size, V gene. The D gene is left open where the match is weak. Size values are once, few and many counts, or a class for expanded clones, and some rows have none.

TGTGCCTGGAGTGCGGGCAGGCATAGCAATCAGCCCCAGCATTTT	CAWSAGRHSNQPQHF	TRBJ1-5	.	many	TRBV30
TGTGCCAGCAGTACACCGGGGCCAGCTTCTTCCCTCCACTTT	CASSTPGPASSLHF	TRBJ1-6	.	many	TRBV27
TGTGCCAGCAGTTTAAGGGGGGAGGGGCTAGCCAAAAACATTCAGTACTTC	CASSLRGEGLAKNIQYF	TRBJ2-4	.	many	TRBV28
TGTGCCAGCAGTTATTGGGGAGGCAGGGCGAACACCGGGGAGCTGTTTTTT	CASSYWGGRANTGELFF	TRBJ2-2	.	many	TRBV28
TGTGCCAGCAGTTTGTTGCAGATTGGCTACACCTTC	CASSLLQIGYTF	TRBJ1-2	.	many	TRBV12-3/TRBV12-4
TGTGCCTGGAAATCCCCCAGGGACGGATCACCCCTCCACTTT	CAWKSPRDGSPLHF	TRBJ1-6	.	many	TRBV30
TGTGCCAGCAGTTCCGGACAGATGTATGGCTACACCTTC	CASSSGQMYGYTF	TRBJ1-2	.	many	TRBV28
TGTGCCAGCAGCTTAGATCCAGGCAACTATGGCTACACCTTC	CASSLDPGNYGYTF	TRBJ1-2	.	many	TRBV11-2
TGTGCCAGCTCCCCAGGACTAGCGGACCACAATGAGCAGTTCTTC	CASSPGLADHNEQFF	TRBJ2-1	TRBD2	few	TRBV18
TGTGCCAGCAGCTTAGGGCGGACAGAGGTGGATTCACCCCTCCACTTT	CASSLGRTEVDSPLHF	TRBJ1-6	.	.	TRBV7-2
TGTGCCAGCAGTGAAGGTGAGAGCGGTGAGCAGTTCTTC	CASSEGESGEQFF	TRBJ2-1	.	many	TRBV2
TGTGCCAGCAGTTTATGGGCACAGAGCATAGGCGAAGCTTTCTTT	CASSLWAQSIGEAFF	TRBJ1-1	.	many	TRBV28
TGTGCCAGCAGGACTGGACTGCTGGGCGAGCAGTACTTC	CASRTGLLGEQYF	TRBJ2-7	.	many	TRBV3-1
TGCAGCGTTCCACTTGAGACAGGGCCCTACGAGCAGTACTTC	CSVPLETGPYEQYF	TRBJ2-7	TRBD1	many	TRBV29-1
TGTGCCAGCAGTTTAATCGACAGGCATCAGCCCCAGCATTTT	CASSLIDRHQPQHF	TRBJ1-5	.	many	TRBV6-1
TGTGCCAGCAGCTTGAAGGGCTATGAGCAGTTCTTC	CASSLKGYEQFF	TRBJ2-1	.	.	TRBV5-4
TGTGCCAGCAGCCAAGACTGGGGAGGGGACTCTGAAGCTTTCTTT	CASSQDWGGDSEAFF	TRBJ1-1	.	many	TRBV3-1
TGTGCCAGCAGTTTCGGTCTGATGGGGGGCCACAATCAGCCCCAGCATTTT	CASSFGLMGGHNQPQHF	TRBJ1-5	.	.	TRBV12-3/TRBV12-4
TGTGCCAGCAGTTTACTACCGGGACGGATCTACGAGCAGTACTTC	CASSLLPGRIYEQYF	TRBJ2-7	.	.	TRBV27
TGTGCCAGCAGTCTCGGACTGTACTATGGCTACACCTTC	CASSLGLYYGYTF	TRBJ1-2	.	many	TRBV6-2/TRBV6-3
TGTGCCAGCAGGGACAGGGGGTACCAGCCCCAGCATTTT	CASRDRGYQPQHF	TRBJ1-5	TRBD1	many	TRBV28
TGTGCCAGCAGCCTCGTGGACAGCGACTCTTCCTATGGCTACACCTTC	CASSLVDSDSSYGYTF	TRBJ1-2	.	many	TRBV3-1
TGTGCCAGCAGGGGGATGGGACAGGGACAAGGCTACACCTTC	CASRGMGQGQGYTF	TRBJ1-2	TRBD1	many	TRBV28
TGTGCCAGGGAACTAGCGGGAGGGAACAATGAGCAGTTCTTC	CARELAGGNNEQFF	TRBJ2-1	TRBD2	many	TRBV7-3
TGCAGTGCAACGACAGGGGGCCCTGAGCAGACCCAGTACTTC	CSATTGGPEQTQYF	TRBJ2-5	TRBD1	many	TRBV20-1
TGTGCCACCAGTGATTCGGGCAGGGTGGCTGAAGCTTTCTTT	CATSDSGRVAEAFF	TRBJ1-1	.	many	TRBV24-1
TGTGCCAGCAGCTTGGCCGTTAGAGCAGGGAATGAGCAGTTCTTC	CASSLAVRAGNEQFF	TRBJ2-1	.	many	TRBV5-5
TGTGCCAGCAGTTTAGGGGGGGGCGGGAGCTACACCGGGGAGCTGTTTTTT	CASSLGGGGSYTGELFF	TRBJ2-2	.	few	TRBV12-3/TRBV12-4
TGTGCCAGCATCCTTGACCCTCTTTCCGGGGAGCTGTTTTTT	CASILDPLSGELFF	TRBJ2-2	.	.	TRBV28
TGTGCCAGCAGCAAGAGCGGTTCGGGGTCCTACAATGAGCAGTTCTTC	CASSKSGSGSYNEQFF	TRBJ2-1	.	few	TRBV5-4
TGTGCCAGCAGTGGGGCACAGGGACAGGGATACTACGAGCAGTACTTC	CASSGAQGQGYYEQYF	TRBJ2-7	TRBD1	many	TRBV28
TGTGCCAGCAGTGACAGGTCCTCCTACGAGCAGTACTTC	CASSDRSSYEQYF	TRBJ2-7	.	many	TRBV2
TGTGCCAGCAGTTTGGTTCAGGGGGCTCGCTACGAGCAGTACTTC	CASSLVQGARYEQYF	TRBJ2-7	TRBD1	few	TRBV28
TGTGCCAGCAGCTTAGGAGCCCTAGCGGGAGATACGCAGTATTTT	CASSLGALAGDTQYF	TRBJ2-3	TRBD2	many	TRBV7-9
TGCGCCAGCAGCCAACGCCATCTTACAGATACTTATGGCTACACCTTC	CASSQRHLTDTYGYTF	TRBJ1-2	.	.	TRBV4-3
TGTGCCAGCATTGATATGGACGGCGATTCACCCCTCCACTTT	CASIDMDGDSPLHF	TRBJ1-6	.	.	TRBV6-1
TGCGCCAGCAGCCAAGATCGGGAAGCGGGATTGTCGAATGAGCAGTTCTTC	CASSQDREAGLSNEQFF	TRBJ2-1	TRBD2	few	TRBV4-3
TGTGCCAGCAGCCAGCCAGGGACTAGCGCCAATGAGCAGTTCTTC	CASSQPGTSANEQFF	TRBJ2-1	TRBD2	many	TRBV3-1
TGTGCCAGCAGTTACCCAGGGGCTAGCACAGATACGCAGTATTTT	CASSYPGASTDTQYF	TRBJ2-3	.	.	TRBV27
TGCGCCAGCAGCCAAGACTACTTAGCGGGAGGGCATCATGAGCAGTTCTTC	CASSQDYLAGGHHEQFF	TRBJ2-1	TRBD2	.	TRBV5-5
TGTGCCAGCAGGATCGACACTGAAGCTTTCTTT	CASRIDTEAFF	TRBJ1-1	.	many	TRBV2
TGTGCCAGCAGCGGACAGGGTAATAGCAATCAGCCCCAGCATTTT	CASSGQGNSNQPQHF	TRBJ1-5	TRBD1	.	TRBV9
TGTGCCAGCAGCTTAGAAGGACAGATATACGAGCAGTACTTC	CASSLEGQIYEQYF	TRBJ2-7	.	many	TRBV7-9
TGTGCCTGGGCGACGGGAACTAATGAAAAACTGTTTTTT	CAWATGTNEKLFF	TRBJ1-4	.	many	TRBV30